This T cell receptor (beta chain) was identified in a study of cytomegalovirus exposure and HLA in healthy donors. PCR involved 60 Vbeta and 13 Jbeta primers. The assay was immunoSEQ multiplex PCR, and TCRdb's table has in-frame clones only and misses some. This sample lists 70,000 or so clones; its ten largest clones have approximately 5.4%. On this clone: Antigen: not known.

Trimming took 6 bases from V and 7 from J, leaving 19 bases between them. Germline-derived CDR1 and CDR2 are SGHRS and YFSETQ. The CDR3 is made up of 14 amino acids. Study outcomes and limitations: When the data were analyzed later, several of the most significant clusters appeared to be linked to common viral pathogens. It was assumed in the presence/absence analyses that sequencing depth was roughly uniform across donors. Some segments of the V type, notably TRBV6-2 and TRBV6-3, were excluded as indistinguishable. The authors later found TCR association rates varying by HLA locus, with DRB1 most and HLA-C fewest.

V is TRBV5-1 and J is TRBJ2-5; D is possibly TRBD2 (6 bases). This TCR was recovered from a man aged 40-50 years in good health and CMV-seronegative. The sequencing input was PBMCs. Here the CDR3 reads CASTQPGETRTQYF. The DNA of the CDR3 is TGCGCCAGCACCCAACCGGGAGAGACGAGGACCCAGTACTTC.